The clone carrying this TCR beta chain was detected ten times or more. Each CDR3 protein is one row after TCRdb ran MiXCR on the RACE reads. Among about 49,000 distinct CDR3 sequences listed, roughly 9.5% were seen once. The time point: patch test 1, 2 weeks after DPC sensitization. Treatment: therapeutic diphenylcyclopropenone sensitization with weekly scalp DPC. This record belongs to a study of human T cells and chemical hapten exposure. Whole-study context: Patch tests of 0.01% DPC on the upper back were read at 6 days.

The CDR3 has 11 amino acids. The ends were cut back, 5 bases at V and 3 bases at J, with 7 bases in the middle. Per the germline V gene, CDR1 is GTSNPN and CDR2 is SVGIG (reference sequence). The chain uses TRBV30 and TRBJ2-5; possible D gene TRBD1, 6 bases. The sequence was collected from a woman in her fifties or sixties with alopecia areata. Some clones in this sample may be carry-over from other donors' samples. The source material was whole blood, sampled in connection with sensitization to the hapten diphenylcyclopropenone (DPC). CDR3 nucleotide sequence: TGTGCCTGGGACAGGAAAGAGACCCAGTACTTC. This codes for CAWDRKETQYF.